The T cell receptor (beta chain) under discussion was sequenced for a study of cytomegalovirus exposure and HLA in healthy donors. Study-wide points: The classifier was said to identify cytomegalovirus status with high specificity and sensitivity. Many donors carried some public TCRs, although rarity characterized most TCR sequences. The study flagged some 170 TCR beta chains as cytomegalovirus-associated.

The donors belonged to the approximately 120-subject validation cohort, separate from the roughly 700-subject first cohort. For this clone: Its antigen is not identified.

Trimming took off 3 bases at V and 8 bases at J, with 13 bases between the two ends. The CDR3 has 14 amino acids. Per germline, CDR1 MNHEY and CDR2 SMNVEV (reference sequence). The table came from immunoSEQ multiplex PCR; TCRdb's copy has only in-frame clones and leaves some out. The table records fewer than 130,000 clones, roughly 87% of them present only once. The source is a woman aged 18-29 years in good health and CMV-seronegative. Sequencing input: PBMCs. The genes are TRBV27 and TRBJ1-4; a weak D match, TRBD1 (5 bases). CDR3 bases: TGTGCCAGCAGTTTTGCCGGGGGGAGGGAAAAACTGTTTTTT. It yields the protein CASSFAGGREKLFF.